This T cell receptor beta chain came from a study of cytomegalovirus exposure and HLA in healthy donors. General study points: The study put 150 or so TCR beta chains on its list as cytomegalovirus-associated. Under in vitro conditions, three CMV-associated chains were confirmed as specific for CMV antigens.

A word on this clone: Its antigen remains unknown.

TCRdb's copy holds only in-frame clones and misses some; the assay was immunoSEQ multiplex PCR. The sample lists 180,000 or so clones, approximately 82% occurring once. The length of the CDR3 is 14 residues. With V trimmed by 2 bases and J by 7 bases, 5 bases remained unmatched. Germline loops: CDR1 MNHEY, CDR2 SVGAGI. The donors were part of the validation cohort, which consisted of roughly 120 subjects and was separate from the first cohort of around 620 subjects. The V call is TRBV6-5, the J call TRBJ1-5, with 7 bases lining up with TRBD1. Material: PBMCs. This TCR was recovered from a woman between 25 and 40 years old in good health and CMV-seropositive. The CDR3 DNA reads TGTGCCAGCAGTTACCAGACAGGGAGCCAGCCCCAGCATTTT. Protein sequence: CASSYQTGSQPQHF.